A single sample gave rise to the 6 T cell receptor beta chains below, sequenced in a study of blood T cell repertoires in COVID-19. TCRdb keeps only in-frame clones here, not all; method: immunoSEQ multiplex PCR. The table records tens of thousands of clones, about 91% of them present only once. The material sequenced was peripheral blood. These receptors all come from a woman aged 45 to 65 with active COVID-19.

The chain has TRBV7-8 and TRBJ2-1, with D hard to call. CDR1 and CDR2 from the germline V gene are SGHVS and FQNEAQ. The CDR3 sequence is 14 residues long. V lost 6 bases and J 7 bases, leaving 16 bases between the germline ends. Here the CDR3 DNA reads TGTGCCAGCAGTCATTTGGTAGCTGGGAATGAGCAGTTCTTC. Encoded protein: CASSHLVAGNEQFF.

This chain connects TRBV30 to TRBJ1-3; D is perhaps TRBD1 (5 bases). Germline assignment: CDR1 GTSNPN and CDR2 SVGIG (reference sequence). V lost 0 bases, J lost 2 bases, and 14 bases lay in between. The CDR3 extends over 16 amino acids. The CDR3 coding sequence is TGTGCCTGGAGTGTACGTGCAGGGTCTGCTGGAAACACCATATATTTT. It yields the protein CAWSVRAGSAGNTIYF.

The rearrangement joins TRBV24-1 to TRBJ2-7, with D possibly matching TRBD1 (5 bases). CDR1 and CDR2 from the germline V gene are KGHDR and SFDVKD. V lost 9 bases and J lost 0, with 11 bases in between. The CDR3 covers 13 residues. The CDR3 bases are TGTGCCACCCAGGGCAGCAACTCCTACGAGCAGTACTTC. Protein product: CATQGSNSYEQYF.

The chain has TRBV21-1 and TRBJ1-2. TRBV21-1 represents a pseudogene. This CDR3 has 16 amino acids. CDR3 DNA: TGTGCCAGCAGCATAGTGAAAGGGACGGGGGACTATGGCTACACCTTC. Translated, it gives CASSIVKGTGDYGYTF.

CDR3 amino acids: CASSSSFTTLPGQEDQYF. The CDR3 DNA reads TGTGCCAGCAGCTCCTCATTCACCACACTTCCGGGACAGGAGGACCAGTACTTC. The V and J genes are TRBV11-2 and TRBJ2-5, with 8 bases fitting TRBD1. CDR3 size: 18 residues. CDR1 SGHAT and CDR2 FQNNGV come from the germline V gene. The V gene end was trimmed by 4 bases and the J gene end by 10 bases; junction bases not matched to a gene: 23. Based on the CDR3 plus reference TRBV11-2 and TRBJ2-5, the full variable domain is EAGVAQSPRYKIIEKRQSVAFWCNPISGHATLYWYQQILGQGPKLLIQFQNNGVVDDSQLPKDRFSAERLKGVDSTLKIQPAKLEDSAVYLCASSSSFTTLPGQEDQYFGPGTRLLVL.

The chain recombines TRBV12-3 or TRBV12-4 with TRBJ2-1; TRBD2 is a possible D gene (5 bases). CDR3 size: 13 residues. Trimming cost V 7 bases and J 9 bases, with 16 bases left between them. CDR3 loop: CASTPVPSGEQFF. For the CDR3, the DNA is TGTGCCAGCACCCCTGTGCCGAGCGGTGAGCAGTTCTTC.